The T cell receptor beta chain under discussion was sequenced for a study of regulatory T cells in long-lasting Graves disease. About the research overall: Positivity for TSH receptor antibodies plus over 5 years of antithyroid drugs meant persistent Graves' disease.

Libraries of TCR beta came from iRepertoire HTBI primers plus Arm-PCR of CDR3 regions. Per the original data handling: Sample data revealed under 75 TRBV and 12 to 15 TRBJ segments. TCRdb ran MiXCR on the multiplex PCR reads and lists one entry per CDR3 protein. The V and J calls were not made by the authors but by TCRdb's processing. The profile shows roughly 400,000 distinct CDR3 sequences, roughly 23% of them singletons. Study findings and constraints: For persistent Graves' patients, TCR diversity was lower than for newly diagnosed ones.

The time point here: persistent/refractory GD, antithyroid drugs over 5 years with positive TRAb. RNA from PBMCs was the source of the TCR library. Germline V lookup: CDR1 SGDLS, CDR2 YYNGEE. Trimming pared 0 bases from V and 5 bases from J, leaving 12 bases between. The CDR3 extends over 15 amino acids. Comments on this clonotype: Its antigen is unidentified.

The origin of this receptor is a female donor with Graves disease. Material: peripheral blood mononuclear cells (PBMCs), obtained when the disease was refractory, from a patient treated with antithyroid drugs. The rearrangement uses TRBV9 and TRBJ1-5; D is possibly TRBD1 (5 bases). The CDR3 DNA reads as TGTGCCAGCAGCGTAGAAGGCAGGGTTGATCAGCCCCAGCATTTT. It translates to CASSVEGRVDQPQHF. The whole variable domain, remainder taken from reference TRBV9 and TRBJ1-5, is DSGVTQTPKHLITATGQRVTLRCSPRSGDLSVYWYQQSLDQGLQFLIQYYNGEERAKGNILERFSAQQFPDLHSELNLSSLELGDSALYFCASSVEGRVDQPQHFGDGTRLSIL.